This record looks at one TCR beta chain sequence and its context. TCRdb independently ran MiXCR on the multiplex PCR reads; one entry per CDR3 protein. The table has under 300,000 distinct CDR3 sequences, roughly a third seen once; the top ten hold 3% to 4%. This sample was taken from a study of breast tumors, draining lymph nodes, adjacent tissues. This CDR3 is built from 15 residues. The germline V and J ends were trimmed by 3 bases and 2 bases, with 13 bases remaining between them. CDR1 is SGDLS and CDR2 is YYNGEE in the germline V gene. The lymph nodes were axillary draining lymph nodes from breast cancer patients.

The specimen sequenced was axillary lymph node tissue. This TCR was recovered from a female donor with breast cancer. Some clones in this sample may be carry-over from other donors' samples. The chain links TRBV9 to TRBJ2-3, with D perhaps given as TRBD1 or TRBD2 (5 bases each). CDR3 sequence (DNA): TGTGCCAGCAGCGGTCGGGACGGAGACACAGATACGCAGTATTTT. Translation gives CASSGRDGDTDTQYF.